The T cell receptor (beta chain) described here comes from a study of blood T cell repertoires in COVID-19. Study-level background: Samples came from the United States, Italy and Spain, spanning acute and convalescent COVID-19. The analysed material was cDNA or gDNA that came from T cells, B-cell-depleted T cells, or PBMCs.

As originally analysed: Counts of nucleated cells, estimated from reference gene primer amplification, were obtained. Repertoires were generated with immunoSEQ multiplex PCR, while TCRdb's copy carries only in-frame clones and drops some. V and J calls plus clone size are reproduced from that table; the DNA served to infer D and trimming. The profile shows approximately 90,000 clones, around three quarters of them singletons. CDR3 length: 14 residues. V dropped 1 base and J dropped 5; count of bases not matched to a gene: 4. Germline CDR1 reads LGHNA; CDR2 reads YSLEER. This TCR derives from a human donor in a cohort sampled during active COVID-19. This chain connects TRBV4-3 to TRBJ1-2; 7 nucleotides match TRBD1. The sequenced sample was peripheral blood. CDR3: CASSQGLRGYGYTF. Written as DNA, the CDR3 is TGCGCCAGCAGCCAAGGCCTCAGGGGGTATGGCTACACCTTC.